This T cell receptor beta chain stems from a study of CD8+ T cells in alopecia areata. The sample's treatment: oral pan-JAK inhibitor, 5-10 mg twice daily. After isolation, RNA underwent reverse transcription to generate cDNA as the sequencing template. Sequencing used immunoSEQ multiplex PCR; TCRdb keeps in-frame clones, though not all of them. Here the sample spans some 170,000 clones, approximately 55% being singletons. Whole-study findings and limits: Compared with normal scalp, lesional scalp had higher clonality and more expanded CD8+ clones. With one nonresponder, baseline CD8+ expansion's link to response remains uncertain. It was observed that many expanded lesional clones persisted in scalp and blood during tofacitinib.

The germline V and J ends were trimmed by 0 bases and 0 bases, with 5 bases remaining between them. Germline V gene sequence: CDR1 LGHNA, CDR2 YSLEER. This CDR3 comprises 14 residues. About this clone itself: The target antigen is unknown. At the DNA level, this CDR3 is encoded by other sequences in the same sample as well.

The sample consisted of CD8+ T cells sorted from blood, taken at week 24, from a patient treated with tofacitinib. This receptor was identified in a human donor with alopecia areata. J is TRBJ1-1 and V is TRBV4-3; D remains ambiguous. The DNA for the CDR3 is TGCGCCAGCAGCCAAGATCGCGTGAACACTGAAGCTTTCTTT. This gives the protein CASSQDRVNTEAFF.